The 17 T cell receptor beta chains below all came from one sample that was sequenced in a study of shared clonotypes between healthy human individuals. The repertoire was sequenced with immunoSEQ multiplex PCR; TCRdb's copy has only in-frame clones and lacks some. The data hold roughly 1,800,000 clones, with 85% to 95% observed a single time. Terminally differentiated effector memory CD45RA+ cells were left out of the naive CD8 fraction, which was CD45RO-negative and positively selected for CCR7. Sequenced sample: naive CD8+ T cells sorted from blood. These receptors all stem from a young man in good health.

The V and J genes are TRBV29-1 and TRBJ1-1, with 8 bases lining up with TRBD1. This CDR3 region has 16 residues. Unmatched junction bases numbered 24, after V lost 8 bases and J lost 10 bases. Germline V gene sequence: CDR1 SQVTM, CDR2 ANQGSEA. CDR3 residues: CSPTLSPAGQATGAFF. DNA of the CDR3: TGCAGCCCGACACTTTCCCCGGCGGGACAGGCAACGGGAGCTTTCTTT.

V gene TRBV11-2 combines with J gene TRBJ1-3; weak D call: TRBD1 (5 bases). The CDR3 runs 20 residues. The germline CDR1 and CDR2 sequences are SGHAT and FQNNGV. Trimming shortened V by 0 bases and J by 2 bases, and 23 bases separated the two germline ends. The CDR3 DNA reads TGTGCCAGCAGCTTAGATCGTCAAGGGGTGGGGCAGGGCCCTGGAAACACCATATATTTT. Protein product: CASSLDRQGVGQGPGNTIYF.

The sample holds a few counts of this clone. The V call is TRBV10-1, the J call TRBJ2-1; 8 nucleotides match TRBD2. V lost 3 bases, J lost 12 bases, and 1 base stayed unmatched. The CDR3 covers 11 residues. Germline lookup yields CDR1 WNHNN and CDR2 SYGVQD (reference sequence). The CDR3: CASSDSGVQFF. Written as DNA, the CDR3 is TGCGCCAGCAGTGATAGCGGGGTGCAGTTCTTC.

This clone was picked up a small number of times. V gene TRBV4-3 combines with J gene TRBJ1-1; tentatively, D is TRBD1 (6 bases). V was clipped by 1 base and J by 6 bases, with 12 bases between them. The germline V gene has CDR1 LGHNA and CDR2 YSLEER. This CDR3 comprises 14 residues. CDR3 nucleotides: TGCGCCAGCAGCCAAGGAACAGGGCGGCCTGAAGCTTTCTTT. Translation gives CASSQGTGRPEAFF.

The rearrangement uses TRBV12-5 and TRBJ2-5; 10 nucleotides agree with TRBD1. V gave up 5 bases and J gave up 5 bases; unmatched junction bases: 14. Germline CDR1 is LGHNT and CDR2 is FRNRAP. This CDR3 comprises 17 residues. The CDR3 bases are TGTGCTAGTGGTCAAGGCGTCGGGACAGGGGCGGTCGAGACCCAGTACTTC. Its translation: CASGQGVGTGAVETQYF. The whole variable domain, filled in from reference TRBV12-5 and TRBJ2-5, reads DARVTQTPRHKVTEMGQEVTMRCQPILGHNTVFWYRQTMMQGLELLAYFRNRAPLDDSGMPKDRFSAEMPDATLATLKIQPSEPRDSAVYFCASGQGVGTGAVETQYFGPGTRLLVL.

The chain joins TRBV7-9 to TRBJ2-7, with a weak D call TRBD1 (5 bases). This CDR3 contains 12 residues. Looked up from germline, CDR1 is SEHNR and CDR2 is FQNEAQ (reference sequence). Trimming removed 4 bases from V and 7 bases from J, with 11 bases in between. This chain's CDR3 is CASSSDSWEQYF. CDR3 bases: TGTGCCAGCAGCTCTGACAGTTGGGAGCAGTACTTC.

V usage is TRBV7-9 and J usage is TRBJ1-4; D is uncertain. This CDR3 is 14 amino acids long. Germline CDR1 and CDR2: SEHNR and FQNEAQ (reference sequence). Deletions cut 5 bases from V and 8 bases from J, with 15 bases between. This chain's CDR3 is CASSLDVLGEKLFF. CDR3 sequence (DNA): TGTGCCAGCAGCCTCGACGTCCTAGGCGAAAAACTGTTTTTT.

The chain joins TRBV15 to TRBJ1-4; tentatively, D is TRBD1 (5 bases). Trimming removed 2 bases from V and 8 bases from J, with 15 bases in between. CDR1 and CDR2 (germline): LNHNV, YYDKDF (reference sequence). The CDR3 has 15 amino acids. CDR3 bases: TGTGCCACCAGCAGAACCCCGAGGGGCGAGGAAAAACTGTTTTTT. Encoded protein: CATSRTPRGEEKLFF.

CDR3 sequence: CASSARDYGELFF. The CDR3 DNA is TGTGCCAGCAGCGCTCGGGACTACGGGGAGCTGTTTTTT. The chain couples TRBV11-2 to TRBJ2-2; 7 nucleotides agree with TRBD2. Germline CDR1 SGHAT, CDR2 FQNNGV. Unmatched junction bases numbered 4, after V lost 5 bases and J lost 7 bases. The CDR3 spans 13 residues.

The chain recombines TRBV30 with TRBJ2-7; no definite D call. The germline V gene has CDR1 GTSNPN and CDR2 SVGIG (reference sequence). V lost 2 bases, J lost 5 bases, and 16 bases lay in between. CDR3 length equals 14 residues. In DNA, the CDR3 is TGTGCCTGGAGTTATGAGCAACTCCCCCACGAGCAGTACTTC. It specifies CAWSYEQLPHEQYF.

The rearrangement links TRBV7-8 to TRBJ2-7; TRBD2 agrees at 14 bases. Trimming took 5 bases from V and 3 from J; bases not matched to a gene: 12. Germline V gene data show CDR1 as SGHVS and CDR2 as FQNEAQ. The CDR3 contains 18 residues. CDR3 residues: CASSPGLAGAPGNYEQYF. The CDR3 bases are TGTGCCAGCAGCCCGGGACTAGCGGGGGCCCCAGGAAACTACGAGCAGTACTTC.

Here the CDR3 DNA reads TGTGCCAGCGCCCCCGGCTGGCCCGCCTACGAGCAGTACTTC. It codes for CASAPGWPAYEQYF. The chain uses TRBV7-2 and TRBJ2-7, with D unresolved. V lost 8 bases and J lost 2, with 16 bases in between. The CDR3 is 14 amino acids. CDR1 is SGHTA and CDR2 is FQGNSA in the germline V gene.

The chain links TRBV2 to TRBJ1-1; D call uncertain. CDR1 is SNHLY, CDR2 FYNNEI, per germline. The CDR3 spans 12 residues. V was shortened by 9 bases and J by 1 base, with 9 bases between the two germline ends. The CDR3 region is CASGLWNTEAFF. CDR3 nucleotides: TGTGCCAGTGGACTGTGGAACACTGAAGCTTTCTTT.

Comments on this clone: This sample includes further DNA sequences coding for the same CDR3. The chain carries TRBV27 and TRBJ1-5; 7 bases agree with TRBD1. The CDR3 has 15 amino acids. Trimming at V came to 0 bases and at J to 2 bases, leaving 1 base not matched to a gene. Germline V lookup: CDR1 MNHEY, CDR2 SMNVEV (reference sequence). The CDR3 loop is CASSLSGGGNQPQHF. CDR3 bases: TGTGCCAGCAGTTTATCAGGGGGCGGCAATCAGCCCCAGCATTTT.

A single count supports this clone. This sequence joins TRBV2 and TRBJ2-3; weak D call: TRBD2 (5 bases). From germline, CDR1 is SNHLY and CDR2 FYNNEI. The CDR3 totals 16 residues. Trimming left V 1 base short and J 3 bases short, with 14 bases between. This CDR3 is CASSEDGSRRTDTQYF. In DNA form, the CDR3 reads TGTGCCAGCAGTGAAGACGGTAGCCGGAGGACAGATACGCAGTATTTT.

The gene calls are TRBV7-9 and TRBJ1-3; D might be TRBD1 (5 bases). CDR3 size: 17 residues. The germline V gene has CDR1 SEHNR and CDR2 FQNEAQ (reference sequence). The V gene lost 0 bases and the J gene lost 2 bases, with 14 bases spanning the gap. The DNA of the CDR3 is TGTGCCAGCAGCTTAGCGGTGGGGAGAGGGGCTGGAAACACCATATATTTT. Translation: CASSLAVGRGAGNTIYF.

This clone has a single count. The rearrangement uses TRBV5-1 and TRBJ1-3; 8 nucleotides line up with TRBD1. Germline lookup yields CDR1 SGHRS and CDR2 YFSETQ. The CDR3 extends over 16 amino acids. V lost 1 base, J lost 4 bases, and 7 bases stayed unmatched. This CDR3 reads CASSLSQGAVGNTIYF. CDR3 DNA: TGCGCCAGCAGCTTGTCGCAGGGGGCAGTAGGAAACACCATATATTTT.